A selection of T cell receptor beta chains follows, all from one sample in a study of early T cells in non-severe SARS-CoV-2 infection. TCRdb re-analysed the 5' RACE reads in MiXCR, keeping a single row per CDR3 protein. The profile shows 25,000 to 35,000 distinct CDR3 sequences, about 4.5% of them singletons. The sample here was whole blood, taken at baseline. These receptors were collected from an adult who was a healthcare worker with PCR-confirmed SARS-CoV-2 infection or an uninfected control (not recorded which). Each CDR3 is given with its conserved first and last residue. The order of the fields is D gene, J gene, V gene, clone size, CDR3 DNA, CDR3 protein. D genes are given only for firm matches. Part of the rows lack a size; the others show once, few, many or a class for expanded clones.

D gene: TRBD1; J gene: TRBJ1-2; V gene: TRBV19; clone size: many; CDR3 DNA: TGTGCCAGTAGCTTGGGACAGGCTTTTAACTATGGCTACACCTTC; CDR3 protein: CASSLGQAFNYGYTF
D gene: TRBD2; J gene: TRBJ2-1; V gene: TRBV29-1; clone size: many; CDR3 DNA: TGCAGCGTAAAAGGGTCAGCGGGGGCGACCTACAATGAGCAGTTCTTC; CDR3 protein: CSVKGSAGATYNEQFF
D gene: -; J gene: TRBJ1-5; V gene: TRBV20-1; clone size: many; CDR3 DNA: TGCAGTGCTAGTCACGCGTCGGGCCAGCCCCAGCATTTT; CDR3 protein: CSASHASGQPQHF
D gene: TRBD2; J gene: TRBJ2-5; V gene: TRBV25-1; clone size: many; CDR3 DNA: TGTGCCAGCAGTGAAGGGACTAGCGGGAGCCGAGAGACCCAGTACTTC; CDR3 protein: CASSEGTSGSRETQYF
D gene: TRBD2; J gene: TRBJ2-1; V gene: TRBV7-3; clone size: many; CDR3 DNA: TGTGCCAGCAGCTTTAGCGGGGATGAGCAGTTCTTC; CDR3 protein: CASSFSGDEQFF
D gene: -; J gene: TRBJ1-4; V gene: TRBV7-2; clone size: many; CDR3 DNA: TGTGCCAGCAGCCCCCAAAATGAAAAACTGTTTTTT; CDR3 protein: CASSPQNEKLFF
D gene: TRBD2; J gene: TRBJ2-3; V gene: TRBV6-6; clone size: many; CDR3 DNA: TGTGCCAGCAGTTACCCACCTGGCGGGAGGGCCACAGATACGCAGTATTTT; CDR3 protein: CASSYPPGGRATDTQYF
D gene: -; J gene: TRBJ2-7; V gene: TRBV20-1; clone size: many; CDR3 DNA: TGCAGTGCTAGAGAGGAATATGAGCAGTACTTC; CDR3 protein: CSAREEYEQYF
D gene: -; J gene: TRBJ2-5; V gene: TRBV29-1; clone size: many; CDR3 DNA: TGCAGCGCTAGTAAGGAGCTCGGAGGGCCCCTGTACTTC; CDR3 protein: CSASKELGGPLYF
D gene: -; J gene: TRBJ1-2; V gene: TRBV6-1; clone size: many; CDR3 DNA: TGTGCCAGCAGTGAACACGCGGACTATGGCTACACCTTC; CDR3 protein: CASSEHADYGYTF
D gene: -; J gene: TRBJ2-3; V gene: TRBV20-1; clone size: many; CDR3 DNA: TGCAGTCTCGAGCGGTCCACAGATACGCAGTATTTT; CDR3 protein: CSLERSTDTQYF
D gene: -; J gene: TRBJ1-5; V gene: TRBV6-2/TRBV6-3; clone size: many; CDR3 DNA: TGTGCCAGCAGTTACCAGGACGTGGGCAATCAGCCCCAGCATTTT; CDR3 protein: CASSYQDVGNQPQHF
D gene: -; J gene: TRBJ2-3; V gene: TRBV20-1; clone size: many; CDR3 DNA: TGCAGTGCTAGAAATCCGTCCCGTGGCACAGATACGCAGTATTTT; CDR3 protein: CSARNPSRGTDTQYF
D gene: TRBD2; J gene: TRBJ2-3; V gene: TRBV7-2; clone size: many; CDR3 DNA: TGTGCCAGCAGCAGTGATAGCGGGAGTTCAGCAGATACGCAGTATTTT; CDR3 protein: CASSSDSGSSADTQYF
D gene: -; J gene: TRBJ1-2; V gene: TRBV15; clone size: many; CDR3 DNA: TGTGCCACCAGTGGTCCGGGAGTTAACTATGGCTACACCTTC; CDR3 protein: CATSGPGVNYGYTF
D gene: -; J gene: TRBJ2-5; V gene: TRBV5-1; clone size: many; CDR3 DNA: TGCGCCAGCAGCTTGGAGACCCAAGAGACCCAGTACTTC; CDR3 protein: CASSLETQETQYF
D gene: -; J gene: TRBJ1-2; V gene: TRBV6-4; clone size: -; CDR3 DNA: TGTGCCAGCAGTGACAGGGGCGGCTATGGCTACACCTTC; CDR3 protein: CASSDRGGYGYTF
D gene: -; J gene: TRBJ1-1; V gene: TRBV27; clone size: -; CDR3 DNA: TGTGCCAGCAGTGTCTCAGGGAACACTGAAGCTTTCTTT; CDR3 protein: CASSVSGNTEAFF
D gene: TRBD2; J gene: TRBJ2-1; V gene: TRBV3-1; clone size: many; CDR3 DNA: TGTGCCAGCAGCCAAGATCCGGGAGTCGGGCGGGGGAACTACAATGAGCAGTTCTTC; CDR3 protein: CASSQDPGVGRGNYNEQFF
D gene: TRBD1; J gene: TRBJ2-1; V gene: TRBV19; clone size: many; CDR3 DNA: TGTGCCAGTAGTATCCTACAGGGGTCCTACAATGAGCAGTTCTTC; CDR3 protein: CASSILQGSYNEQFF
D gene: TRBD1; J gene: TRBJ2-7; V gene: TRBV5-1; clone size: many; CDR3 DNA: TGCGCCAGCAGCCTGGGACAGGGTATTTCCGAGCAGTACTTC; CDR3 protein: CASSLGQGISEQYF
D gene: TRBD2; J gene: TRBJ2-1; V gene: TRBV19; clone size: many; CDR3 DNA: TGTGCCAGTAGTATAGTCGGCGGGGGAAACTACAATGAGCAGTTCTTC; CDR3 protein: CASSIVGGGNYNEQFF
D gene: -; J gene: TRBJ1-2; V gene: TRBV27; clone size: many; CDR3 DNA: TGTGCCAGCACAGAAGTCCCGGGGACACGTGGCTACACCTTC; CDR3 protein: CASTEVPGTRGYTF
D gene: -; J gene: TRBJ2-2; V gene: TRBV11-3; clone size: many; CDR3 DNA: TGTGCCAGCAGCCCGGATAGCGGGGAGCTGTTTTTT; CDR3 protein: CASSPDSGELFF
D gene: -; J gene: TRBJ2-7; V gene: TRBV6-5; clone size: many; CDR3 DNA: TGTGCCAGCAGCCCCCTCGCAGGGGGGATCTACGAGCAGTACTTC; CDR3 protein: CASSPLAGGIYEQYF
D gene: -; J gene: TRBJ2-7; V gene: TRBV6-5; clone size: many; CDR3 DNA: TGTGCCAGCAGTTACTACTCAGACAGGGCCGGGGGCGAGCAGTACTTC; CDR3 protein: CASSYYSDRAGGEQYF
D gene: -; J gene: TRBJ2-1; V gene: TRBV29-1; clone size: many; CDR3 DNA: TGCAGCGTTGAACGACTAGAGGGTTCGGGGTGGTTCTTC; CDR3 protein: CSVERLEGSGWFF
D gene: TRBD2; J gene: TRBJ2-2; V gene: TRBV6-2/TRBV6-3; clone size: many; CDR3 DNA: TGTGCCAGCAGTTACCAGGGAGCGGGGGCGAACACCGGGGAGCTGTTTTTT; CDR3 protein: CASSYQGAGANTGELFF
D gene: -; J gene: TRBJ2-2; V gene: TRBV12-3/TRBV12-4; clone size: many; CDR3 DNA: TGTGCCAGCAGTTCGAGCAGGACAATTTCCACCGGGGAGCTGTTTTTT; CDR3 protein: CASSSSRTISTGELFF
D gene: -; J gene: TRBJ2-5; V gene: TRBV6-2/TRBV6-3; clone size: many; CDR3 DNA: TGTGCCAGCAGTTACCCGACTGAGACCCAGTACTTC; CDR3 protein: CASSYPTETQYF
D gene: -; J gene: TRBJ1-5; V gene: TRBV30; clone size: many; CDR3 DNA: TGTGCCTGGAGTAAGGGGCAGGACAATCAGCCCCAGCATTTT; CDR3 protein: CAWSKGQDNQPQHF
D gene: -; J gene: TRBJ1-5; V gene: TRBV11-2; clone size: many; CDR3 DNA: TGTGCCAGCAGCCCCGGGATGAATCAGCCCCAGCATTTT; CDR3 protein: CASSPGMNQPQHF
D gene: -; J gene: TRBJ2-7; V gene: TRBV12-3/TRBV12-4; clone size: many; CDR3 DNA: TGTGCCAGCAGTTTCGGGGCAGGCCAAGTGGACGAGCAGTACTTC; CDR3 protein: CASSFGAGQVDEQYF